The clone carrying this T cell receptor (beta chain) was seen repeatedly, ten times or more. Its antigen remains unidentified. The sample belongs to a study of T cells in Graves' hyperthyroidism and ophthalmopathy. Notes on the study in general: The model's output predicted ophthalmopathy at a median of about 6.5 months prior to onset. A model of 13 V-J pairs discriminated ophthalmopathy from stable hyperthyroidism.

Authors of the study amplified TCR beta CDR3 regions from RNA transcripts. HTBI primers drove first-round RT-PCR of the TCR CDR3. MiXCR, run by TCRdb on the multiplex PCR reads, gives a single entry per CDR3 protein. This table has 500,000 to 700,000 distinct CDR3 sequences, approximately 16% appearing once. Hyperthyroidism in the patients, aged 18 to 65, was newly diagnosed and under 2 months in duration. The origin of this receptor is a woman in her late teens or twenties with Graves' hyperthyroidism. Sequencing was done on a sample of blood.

CDR3 sequence reads: CSVGQGMDQPQHF. As DNA, the CDR3 is TGCAGCGTGGGACAGGGGATGGATCAGCCCCAGCATTTT. This chain joins TRBV29-1 and TRBJ1-5, with TRBD1 matching over 10 bases. CDR3 length: 13 residues. V gave up 6 bases and J gave up 5 bases; unmatched junction bases: 4. Germline V gives CDR1 SQVTM, CDR2 ANQGSEA.